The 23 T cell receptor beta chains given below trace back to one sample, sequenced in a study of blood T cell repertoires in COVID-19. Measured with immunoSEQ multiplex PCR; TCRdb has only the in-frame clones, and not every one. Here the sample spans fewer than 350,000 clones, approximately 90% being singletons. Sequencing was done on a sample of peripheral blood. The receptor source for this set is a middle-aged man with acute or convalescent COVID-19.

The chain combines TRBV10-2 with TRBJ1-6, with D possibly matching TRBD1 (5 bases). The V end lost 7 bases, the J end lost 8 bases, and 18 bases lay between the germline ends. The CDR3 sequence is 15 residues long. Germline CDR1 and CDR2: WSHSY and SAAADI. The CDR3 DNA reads TGCGCCAGCAACTTTGAGGGAGCGGGGGATTCACCCCTCCACTTT. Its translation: CASNFEGAGDSPLHF.

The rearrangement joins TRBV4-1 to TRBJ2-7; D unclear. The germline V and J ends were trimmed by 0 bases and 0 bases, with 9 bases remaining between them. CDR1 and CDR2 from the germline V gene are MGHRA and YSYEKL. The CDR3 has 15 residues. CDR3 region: CASSQDTQNSYEQYF. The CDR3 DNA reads TGCGCCAGCAGCCAAGATACGCAGAACTCCTACGAGCAGTACTTC.

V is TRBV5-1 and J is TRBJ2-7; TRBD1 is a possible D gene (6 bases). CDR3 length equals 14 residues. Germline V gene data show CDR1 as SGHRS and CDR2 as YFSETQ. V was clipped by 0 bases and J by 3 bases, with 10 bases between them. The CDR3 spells CASSLDRERYEQYF. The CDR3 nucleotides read TGCGCCAGCAGCTTGGACAGGGAACGCTACGAGCAGTACTTC.

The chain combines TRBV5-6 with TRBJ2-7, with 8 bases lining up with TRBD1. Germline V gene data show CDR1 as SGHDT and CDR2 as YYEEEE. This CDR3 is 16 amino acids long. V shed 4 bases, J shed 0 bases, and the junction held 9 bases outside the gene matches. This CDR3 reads CASSPGMGTGSYEQYF. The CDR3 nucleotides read TGTGCCAGCAGCCCGGGGATGGGGACAGGCTCCTACGAGCAGTACTTC.

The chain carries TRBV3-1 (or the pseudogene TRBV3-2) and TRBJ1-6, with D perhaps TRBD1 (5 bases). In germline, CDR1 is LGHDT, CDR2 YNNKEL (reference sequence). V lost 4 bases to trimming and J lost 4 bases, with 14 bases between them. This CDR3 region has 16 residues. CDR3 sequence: CASSLRATLYNSPLHF. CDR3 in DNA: TGTGCCAGCAGCCTCAGGGCGACCCTTTATAATTCACCCCTCCACTTT.

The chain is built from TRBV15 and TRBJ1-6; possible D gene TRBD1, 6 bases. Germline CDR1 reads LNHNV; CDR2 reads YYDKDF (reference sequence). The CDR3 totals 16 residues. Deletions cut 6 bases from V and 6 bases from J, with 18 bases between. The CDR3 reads CATSRTGGQFNSPLHF. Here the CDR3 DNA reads TGTGCCACCAGTCGTACGGGGGGACAATTTAATTCACCCCTCCACTTT.

Written as DNA, the CDR3 is TGTGCCAGCAGCTTCGCGGGGGCAATAAGAGCTTTCTTT. This codes for CASSFAGAIRAFF. The genes are TRBV3-1 (or the pseudogene TRBV3-2) and TRBJ1-1, with a weak D call TRBD1 (6 bases). This CDR3 is 13 amino acids long. Per germline, CDR1 LGHDT and CDR2 YNNKEL (reference sequence). The V and J ends lost 5 bases and 10 bases respectively, with 17 bases between them.

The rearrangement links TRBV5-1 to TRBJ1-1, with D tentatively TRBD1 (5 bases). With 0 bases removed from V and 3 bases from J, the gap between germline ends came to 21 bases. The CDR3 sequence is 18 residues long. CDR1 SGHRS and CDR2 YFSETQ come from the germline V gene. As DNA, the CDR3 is TGCGCCAGCAGCTTGGAGGATAGGGGCATCCGATGGGACACTGAAGCTTTCTTT. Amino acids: CASSLEDRGIRWDTEAFF.

The CDR3 DNA reads TGTGCCAGCAGCCGTGAGCGTTTCGGGGGCTACACCTTC. Protein sequence: CASSRERFGGYTF. This chain connects TRBV5-6 to TRBJ1-2; D remains ambiguous. The CDR3 consists of 13 residues. The V end lost 4 bases, the J end lost 8 bases, and 15 bases lay between the germline ends. The germline V gene encodes CDR1 SGHDT and CDR2 YYEEEE.

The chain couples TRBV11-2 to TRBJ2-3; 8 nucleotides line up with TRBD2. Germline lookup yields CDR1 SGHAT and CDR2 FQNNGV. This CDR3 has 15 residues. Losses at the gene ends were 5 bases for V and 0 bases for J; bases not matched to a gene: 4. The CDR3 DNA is TGTGCCAGCAGCCCCTTAGCGGGGAGCACAGATACGCAGTATTTT. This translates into CASSPLAGSTDTQYF.

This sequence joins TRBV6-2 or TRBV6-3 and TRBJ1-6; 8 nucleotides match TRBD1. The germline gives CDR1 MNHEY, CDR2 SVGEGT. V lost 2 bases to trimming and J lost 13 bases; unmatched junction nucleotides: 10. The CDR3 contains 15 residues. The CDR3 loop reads CASSYAGQAINPLHF. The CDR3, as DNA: TGTGCCAGCAGTTACGCGGGACAGGCGATCAATCCCCTCCACTTT.

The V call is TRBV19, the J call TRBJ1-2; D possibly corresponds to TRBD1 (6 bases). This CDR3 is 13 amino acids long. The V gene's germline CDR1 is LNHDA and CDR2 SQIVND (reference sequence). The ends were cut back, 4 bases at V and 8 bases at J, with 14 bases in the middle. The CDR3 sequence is CASSTRRGEGYTF. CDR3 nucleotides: TGTGCCAGTAGTACCCGCAGGGGAGAGGGCTACACCTTC. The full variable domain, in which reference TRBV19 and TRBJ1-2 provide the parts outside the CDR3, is DGGITQSPKYLFRKEGQNVTLSCEQNLNHDAMYWYRQDPGQGLRLIYYSQIVNDFQKGDIAEGYSVSREKKESFPLTVTSAQKNPTAFYLCASSTRRGEGYTFGSGTRLTVV.

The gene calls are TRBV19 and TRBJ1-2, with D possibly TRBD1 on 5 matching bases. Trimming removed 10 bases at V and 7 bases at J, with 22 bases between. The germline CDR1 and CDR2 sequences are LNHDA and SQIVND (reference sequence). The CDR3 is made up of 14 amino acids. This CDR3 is CATLPRDRSRGYTF. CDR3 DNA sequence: TGTGCCACCCTACCCAGGGATCGCAGTCGTGGCTACACCTTC.

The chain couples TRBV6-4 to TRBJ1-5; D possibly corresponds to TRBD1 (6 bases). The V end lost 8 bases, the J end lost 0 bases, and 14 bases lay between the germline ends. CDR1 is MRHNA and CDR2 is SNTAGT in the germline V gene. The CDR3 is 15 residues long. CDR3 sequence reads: CASARDKGSNQPQHF. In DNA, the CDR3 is TGTGCCAGCGCCCGGGACAAGGGTAGCAATCAGCCCCAGCATTTT.

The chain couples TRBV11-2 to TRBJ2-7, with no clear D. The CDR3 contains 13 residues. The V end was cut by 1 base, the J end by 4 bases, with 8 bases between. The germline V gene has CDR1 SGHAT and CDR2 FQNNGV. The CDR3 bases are TGTGCCAGCAGCTTAGTACTGCGGTACGAGCAGTACTTC. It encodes CASSLVLRYEQYF.

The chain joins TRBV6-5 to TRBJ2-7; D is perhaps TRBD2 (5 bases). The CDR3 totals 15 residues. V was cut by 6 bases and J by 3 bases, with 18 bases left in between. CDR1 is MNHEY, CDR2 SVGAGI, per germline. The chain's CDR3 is CASSLKSGEYYEQYF. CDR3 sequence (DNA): TGTGCCAGCAGCCTGAAATCCGGGGAGTACTACGAGCAGTACTTC.

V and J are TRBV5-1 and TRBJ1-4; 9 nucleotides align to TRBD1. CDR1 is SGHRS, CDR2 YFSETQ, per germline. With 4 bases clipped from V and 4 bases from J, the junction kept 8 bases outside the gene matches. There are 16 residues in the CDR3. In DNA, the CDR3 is TGCGCCAGCAGCCTCGAACTGACAGGGGGTAATGAAAAACTGTTTTTT. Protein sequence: CASSLELTGGNEKLFF.

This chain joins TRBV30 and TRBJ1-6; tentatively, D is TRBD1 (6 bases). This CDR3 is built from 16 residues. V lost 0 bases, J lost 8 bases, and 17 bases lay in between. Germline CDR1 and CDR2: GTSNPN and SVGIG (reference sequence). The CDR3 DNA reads TGTGCCTGGAGTGTACAATCAGGGGCCTGGGATTCACCCCTCCACTTT. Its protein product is CAWSVQSGAWDSPLHF.

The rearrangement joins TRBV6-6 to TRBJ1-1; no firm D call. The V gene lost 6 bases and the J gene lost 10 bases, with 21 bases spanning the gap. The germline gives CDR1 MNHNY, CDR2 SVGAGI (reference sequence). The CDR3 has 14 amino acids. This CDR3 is CASSLTPDRVGAFF. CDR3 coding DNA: TGTGCCAGCAGCCTAACACCCGACCGGGTGGGAGCTTTCTTT.

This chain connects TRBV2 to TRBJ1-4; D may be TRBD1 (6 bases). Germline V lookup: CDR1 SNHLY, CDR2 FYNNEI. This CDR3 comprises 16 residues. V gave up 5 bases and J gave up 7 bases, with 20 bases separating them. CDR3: CASSPTGPSLPEKLFF. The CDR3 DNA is TGTGCCAGCAGTCCGACAGGACCCTCCCTCCCTGAAAAACTGTTTTTT.

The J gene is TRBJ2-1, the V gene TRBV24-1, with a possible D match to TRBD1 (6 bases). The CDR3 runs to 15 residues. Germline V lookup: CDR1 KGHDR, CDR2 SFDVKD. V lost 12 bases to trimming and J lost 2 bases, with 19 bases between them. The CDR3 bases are TGTGCCGCAGGGGAACGTGGGGGCCCCTACAATGAGCAGTTCTTC. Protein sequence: CAAGERGGPYNEQFF.

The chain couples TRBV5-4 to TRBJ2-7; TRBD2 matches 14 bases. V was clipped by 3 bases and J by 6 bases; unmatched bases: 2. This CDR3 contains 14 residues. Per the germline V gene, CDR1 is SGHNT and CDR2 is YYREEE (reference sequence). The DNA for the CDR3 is TGTGCCAGCAGCTCCGGGACTAGCGGGGGCGAGCAGTACTTC. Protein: CASSSGTSGGEQYF.

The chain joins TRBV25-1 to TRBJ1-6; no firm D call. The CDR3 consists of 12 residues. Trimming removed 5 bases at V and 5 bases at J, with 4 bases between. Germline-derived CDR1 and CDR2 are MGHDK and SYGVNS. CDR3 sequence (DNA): TGTGCCAGCAGTTACAATAATTCACCCCTCCACTTT. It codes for CASSYNNSPLHF.